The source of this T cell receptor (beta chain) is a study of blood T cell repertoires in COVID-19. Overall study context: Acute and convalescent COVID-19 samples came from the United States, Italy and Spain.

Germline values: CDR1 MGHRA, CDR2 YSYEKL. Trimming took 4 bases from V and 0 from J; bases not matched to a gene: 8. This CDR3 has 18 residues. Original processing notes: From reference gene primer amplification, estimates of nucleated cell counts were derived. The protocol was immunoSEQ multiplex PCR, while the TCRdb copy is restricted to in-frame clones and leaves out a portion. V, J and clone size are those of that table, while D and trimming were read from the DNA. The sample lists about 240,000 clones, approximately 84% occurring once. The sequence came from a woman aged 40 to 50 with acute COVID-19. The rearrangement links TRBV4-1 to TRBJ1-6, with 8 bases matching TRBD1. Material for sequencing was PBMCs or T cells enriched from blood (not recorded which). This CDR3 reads CASSRVTGDLSYNSPLHF. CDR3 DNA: TGCGCCAGCAGCCGAGTGACAGGGGACCTCTCCTATAATTCACCCCTCCACTTT.